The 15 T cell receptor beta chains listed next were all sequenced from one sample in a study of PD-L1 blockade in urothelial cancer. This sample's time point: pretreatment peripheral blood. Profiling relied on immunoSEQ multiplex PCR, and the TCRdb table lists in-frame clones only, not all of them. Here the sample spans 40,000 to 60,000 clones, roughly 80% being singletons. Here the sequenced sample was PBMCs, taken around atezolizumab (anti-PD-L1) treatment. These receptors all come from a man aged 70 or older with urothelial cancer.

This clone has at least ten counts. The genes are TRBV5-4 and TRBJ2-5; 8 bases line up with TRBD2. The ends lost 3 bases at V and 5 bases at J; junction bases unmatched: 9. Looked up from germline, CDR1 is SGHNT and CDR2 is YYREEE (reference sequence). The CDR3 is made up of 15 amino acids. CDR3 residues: CASSSAGGGGETQYF. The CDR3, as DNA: TGTGCCAGCAGCTCCGCGGGGGGAGGAGGGGAGACCCAGTACTTC. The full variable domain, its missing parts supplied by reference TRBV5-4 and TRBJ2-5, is ETGVTQSPTHLIKTRGQQVTLRCSSQSGHNTVSWYQQALGQGPQFIFQYYREEENGRGNFPPRFSGLQFPNYSSELNVNALELDDSALYLCASSSAGGGGETQYFGPGTRLLVL.

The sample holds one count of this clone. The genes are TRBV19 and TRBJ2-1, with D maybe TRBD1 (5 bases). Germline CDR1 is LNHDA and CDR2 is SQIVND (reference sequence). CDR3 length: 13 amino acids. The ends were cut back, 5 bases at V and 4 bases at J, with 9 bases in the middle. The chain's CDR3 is CASSLPGYNEQFF. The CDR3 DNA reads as TGTGCCAGTAGTCTCCCAGGGTACAATGAGCAGTTCTTC.

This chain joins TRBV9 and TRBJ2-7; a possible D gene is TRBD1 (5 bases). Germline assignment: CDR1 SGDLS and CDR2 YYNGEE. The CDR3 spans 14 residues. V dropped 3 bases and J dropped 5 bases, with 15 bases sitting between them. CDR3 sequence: CASSATRVGNEQYF. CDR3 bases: TGTGCCAGCAGCGCAACCAGGGTGGGGAACGAGCAGTACTTC.

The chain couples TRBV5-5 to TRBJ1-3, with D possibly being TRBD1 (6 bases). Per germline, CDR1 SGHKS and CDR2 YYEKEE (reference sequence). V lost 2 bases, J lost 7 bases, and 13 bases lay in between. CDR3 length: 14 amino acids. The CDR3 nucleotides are TGTGCCAGCAGCTTTGGGGGGGGGCGGAACACCATATATTTT. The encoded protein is CASSFGGGRNTIYF.

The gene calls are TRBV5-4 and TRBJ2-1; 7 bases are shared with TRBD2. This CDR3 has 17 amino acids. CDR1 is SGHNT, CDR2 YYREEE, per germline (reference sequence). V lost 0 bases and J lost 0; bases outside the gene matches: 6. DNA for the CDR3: TGTGCCAGCAGCTTGGTACCTAGCGGCCGCTCCTACAATGAGCAGTTCTTC. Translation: CASSLVPSGRSYNEQFF.

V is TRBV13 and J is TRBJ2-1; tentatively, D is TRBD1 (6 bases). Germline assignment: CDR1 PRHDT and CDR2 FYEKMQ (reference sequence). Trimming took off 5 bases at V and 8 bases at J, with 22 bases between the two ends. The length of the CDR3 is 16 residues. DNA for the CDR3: TGTGCCAGCAGCCCGACGCCGGGACACCTTCTTGATGAGCAGTTCTTC. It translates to CASSPTPGHLLDEQFF.

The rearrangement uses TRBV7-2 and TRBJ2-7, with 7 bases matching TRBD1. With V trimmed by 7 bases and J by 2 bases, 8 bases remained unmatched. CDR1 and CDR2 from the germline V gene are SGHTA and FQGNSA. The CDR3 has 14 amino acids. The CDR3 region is CASKGQRTTYEQYF. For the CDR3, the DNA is TGTGCCAGCAAGGGACAGAGAACGACCTACGAGCAGTACTTC. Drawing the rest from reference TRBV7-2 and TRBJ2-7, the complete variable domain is GAGVSQSPSNKVTEKGKDVELRCDPISGHTALYWYRQSLGQGLEFLIYFQGNSAPDKSGLPSDRFSAERTGGSVSTLTIQRTQQEDSAVYLCASKGQRTTYEQYFGPGTRLTVT.

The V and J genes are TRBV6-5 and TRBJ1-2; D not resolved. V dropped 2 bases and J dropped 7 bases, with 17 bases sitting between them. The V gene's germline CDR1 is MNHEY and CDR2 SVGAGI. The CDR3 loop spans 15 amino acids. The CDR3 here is CASSYDSPTVSGYTF. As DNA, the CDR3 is TGTGCCAGCAGTTACGATTCCCCGACTGTCTCTGGCTACACCTTC.

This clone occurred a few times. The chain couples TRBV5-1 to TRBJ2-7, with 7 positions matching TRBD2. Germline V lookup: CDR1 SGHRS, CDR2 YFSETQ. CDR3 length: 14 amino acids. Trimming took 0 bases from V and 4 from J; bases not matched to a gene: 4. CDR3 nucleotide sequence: TGCGCCAGCAGCTTGGCCGGGGAGGGTTACGAGCAGTACTTC. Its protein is CASSLAGEGYEQYF.

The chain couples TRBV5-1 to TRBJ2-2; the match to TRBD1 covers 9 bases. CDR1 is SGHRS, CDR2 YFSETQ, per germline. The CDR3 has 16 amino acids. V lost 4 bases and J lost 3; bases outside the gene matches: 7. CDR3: CASSDRDRADTGELFF. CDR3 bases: TGCGCCAGCAGCGACCGGGACAGGGCTGACACCGGGGAGCTGTTTTTT.

CDR3 in DNA: TGTGCCATCAGTGAGTCAGGCAGGGCGGGCAATCAGCCCCAGCATTTT. Protein product: CAISESGRAGNQPQHF. The gene calls are TRBV10-3 and TRBJ1-5; the D gene is possibly TRBD1 (5 bases). Trimming removed 0 bases at V and 2 bases at J, with 11 bases between. Germline values: CDR1 ENHRY, CDR2 SYGVKD. The CDR3 runs 16 residues.

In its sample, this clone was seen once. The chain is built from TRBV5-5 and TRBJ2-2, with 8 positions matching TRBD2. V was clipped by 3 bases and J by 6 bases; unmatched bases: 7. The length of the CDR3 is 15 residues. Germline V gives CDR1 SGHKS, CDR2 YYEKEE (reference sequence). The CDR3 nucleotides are TGTGCCAGCAGCTCCCGGACTAGCTTGCCCGGGGAGCTGTTTTTT. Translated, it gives CASSSRTSLPGELFF.

For the CDR3, the DNA is TGCGCCAGCAGCCCCCCCGGACAGGGGATCTATGGCTACACCTTC. Its translation is CASSPPGQGIYGYTF. The chain recombines TRBV5-1 with TRBJ1-2; 9 bases map to TRBD1. The CDR3 extends over 15 amino acids. V lost 4 bases and J lost 4; bases outside the gene matches: 8. Germline V gene data show CDR1 as SGHRS and CDR2 as YFSETQ.

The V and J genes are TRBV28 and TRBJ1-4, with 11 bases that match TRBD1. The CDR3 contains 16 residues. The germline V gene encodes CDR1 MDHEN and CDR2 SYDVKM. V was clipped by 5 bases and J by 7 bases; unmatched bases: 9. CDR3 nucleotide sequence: TGTGCCAGCAGTACACCAGGACAGGGGGCGGGTGAAAAACTGTTTTTT. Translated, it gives CASSTPGQGAGEKLFF.

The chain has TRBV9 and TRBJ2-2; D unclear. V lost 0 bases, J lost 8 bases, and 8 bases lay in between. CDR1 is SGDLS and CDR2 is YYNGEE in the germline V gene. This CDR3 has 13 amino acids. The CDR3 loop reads CASSVADWGELFF. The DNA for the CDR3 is TGTGCCAGCAGCGTAGCTGACTGGGGGGAGCTGTTTTTT.